The 20 T cell receptor beta chains listed next were all sequenced from one sample in a study of blood T cells in healthy people across ages. Then a second PCR, running roughly 7 to 11 cycles, was carried out with a sample-barcoded 5' primer and a J-beta primer mix. Via MiXCR, TCRdb re-called the 5' RACE reads, giving one row per CDR3 protein. The sample holds 650,000 to 950,000 distinct CDR3 sequences; approximately 44% are singletons and the top ten take approximately 20%. Sequenced material: blood. These receptors originate from a man aged 55-75 years in good health.

The V gene is TRBV20-1, the J gene TRBJ2-3; weak D call: TRBD2 (6 bases). In germline, CDR1 is DFQATT, CDR2 SNEGSKA (reference sequence). This CDR3 is 15 amino acids long. The V gene lost 5 bases and the J gene lost 1 base, with 16 bases spanning the gap. The CDR3 region is CSASRLVRRTDTQYF. In DNA, the CDR3 is TGCAGTGCTTCTCGACTAGTTCGTCGCACAGATACGCAGTATTTT.

J is TRBJ2-7 and V is TRBV4-2; D gene ambiguous. CDR3 length equals 14 residues. Per the germline V gene, CDR1 is LGHNA and CDR2 is YNFKEQ. The V end lost 1 base, the J end lost 2 bases, and 9 bases lay between the germline ends. The CDR3 DNA is TGTGCCAGCAGCCAAGTGGTGCAAACCTACGAGCAGTACTTC. Its protein product is CASSQVVQTYEQYF.

In this sample, this clonotype turned up a few times. A junction end diverges from the germline sequence, so it may reflect a read error. The chain employs TRBV6-2 or TRBV6-3 and TRBJ1-1, with D possibly TRBD1 on 5 matching bases. The CDR3 runs 14 residues. The germline gives CDR1 MNHEY, CDR2 SVGEGT. The CDR3 DNA reads TGTGCCAGCACTTACCCGTGGGGTAGGGGTGAAGCTTTCTTT. It yields the protein CASTYPWGRGEAFF.

The chain recombines TRBV29-1 with TRBJ2-1, with 8 bases fitting TRBD1. Germline CDR1 reads SQVTM; CDR2 reads ANQGSEA. J was trimmed by 13 bases and V by 7 bases; bases with no gene match: 15. This CDR3 has 13 residues. The CDR3 nucleotides read TGCAGCGCCCGGACAGGGCATGGGGAGACCCAGTTCTTC. Its protein is CSARTGHGETQFF.

The chain employs TRBV20-1 and TRBJ2-7, with 7 bases fitting TRBD1. CDR3 length: 14 amino acids. Trimming took 4 bases from V and 3 from J; bases not matched to a gene: 9. The germline V gene has CDR1 DFQATT and CDR2 SNEGSKA (reference sequence). CDR3 sequence: CSANSGTELYEQYF. CDR3 DNA sequence: TGCAGTGCTAATTCCGGGACAGAGCTCTACGAGCAGTACTTC.

This clonotype has a count of ten or more. This chain uses TRBV20-1 with TRBJ2-7; D unclear. Trimming left V 3 bases short and J 2 bases short, with 11 bases between. Per the germline V gene, CDR1 is DFQATT and CDR2 is SNEGSKA (reference sequence). This CDR3 comprises 13 residues. The DNA for the CDR3 is TGCAGTGCTAGTATCGGCTTCCCCTACGAGCAGTACTTC. Translation gives CSASIGFPYEQYF.

This clonotype was counted a few times. This rearrangement joins TRBV6-1 to TRBJ2-1, with D possibly TRBD2 on 7 matching bases. Germline V CDR1 and CDR2: MNHNS, SASEGT. This CDR3 has 19 amino acids. V lost 6 bases and J lost 2, with 26 bases in between. The CDR3 loop is CASSPGLTGGRIPYNEQFF. The CDR3 DNA is TGTGCCAGCAGCCCTGGGCTCACGGGGGGCCGGATCCCCTACAATGAGCAGTTCTTC.

This clonotype has just a few counts. The rearrangement uses TRBV12-3 or TRBV12-4 and TRBJ2-3; maybe TRBD2 (5 bases). The CDR3 runs to 14 residues. With 5 bases removed from V and 3 bases from J, the gap between germline ends came to 12 bases. The CDR3 nucleotides read TGTGCCAGCAGTCCCCTCGGGGAAACAGATACGCAGTATTTT. This codes for CASSPLGETDTQYF.

J is TRBJ1-4 and V is TRBV4-1; maybe TRBD1 (5 bases). Deletions cut 0 bases from V and 8 bases from J, with 19 bases between. This CDR3 is 17 amino acids long. The germline V gene encodes CDR1 MGHRA and CDR2 YSYEKL. In DNA, the CDR3 is TGCGCCAGCAGCCAAGATCGGGGGGGGATATTTGGGGAAAAACTGTTTTTT. It yields the protein CASSQDRGGIFGEKLFF.

The CDR3 loop is CASSLRGSSTRRGGELFF. The CDR3 DNA reads as TGTGCCAGCAGCTTAAGAGGTTCTTCTACCCGTAGAGGCGGGGAGCTGTTTTTT. The J gene is TRBJ2-2, the V gene TRBV7-3; no firm D call. The CDR3 spans 18 residues. Germline-derived CDR1 and CDR2 are SGHTA and FQGTGA. The germline V and J ends were trimmed by 1 base and 7 bases, with 22 bases remaining between them.

Regarding this clonotype: The germline gene is not matched at one end of the junction; a read error may be the cause. The rearrangement links TRBV5-1 to TRBJ2-1; TRBD1 matches 9 bases. The germline V gene encodes CDR1 SGHRS and CDR2 YFSETQ. The CDR3 is made up of 15 amino acids. CDR3: CTSSITGGAGNEQFF. The CDR3 bases are TGCACCAGCAGCATCACAGGGGGCGCGGGGAATGAGCAGTTCTTC.

This sequence joins TRBV6-5 and TRBJ2-3; D might be TRBD2 (5 bases). Trimming shortened V by 2 bases and J by 0 bases, and 9 bases separated the two germline ends. CDR3 size: 15 residues. Looked up from germline, CDR1 is MNHEY and CDR2 is SVGAGI. CDR3 residues: CASSYGPGSTDTQYF. CDR3 in DNA: TGTGCCAGCAGTTACGGCCCGGGAAGCACAGATACGCAGTATTTT.

This clonotype was seen many times. The V call is TRBV29-1, the J call TRBJ2-1; D might be TRBD1 (6 bases). CDR3 length equals 13 residues. Trimming stripped 1 base from V and 12 bases from J, with 16 bases between. Looked up from germline, CDR1 is SQVTM and CDR2 is ANQGSEA. CDR3 bases: TGCAGCGTTGAAGCCCGACAAGGGGGTGGGCAGTTCTTC. Translating it yields CSVEARQGGGQFF.

The J gene is TRBJ2-1, the V gene TRBV5-1; 8 bases are shared with TRBD2. The CDR3 runs 18 residues. Unmatched junction bases numbered 12, after V lost 0 bases and J lost 4 bases. CDR1 SGHRS and CDR2 YFSETQ come from the germline V gene. This CDR3 reads CASSLVSLRAGGYNEQFF. Here the CDR3 DNA reads TGCGCCAGCAGCTTGGTTAGTCTCAGGGCGGGGGGTTACAATGAGCAGTTCTTC.

This clonotype was seen more than once but under ten times. The V and J genes are TRBV4-3 and TRBJ2-5; 8 bases are shared with TRBD2. CDR3 length equals 12 residues. Trimming took 4 bases from V and 13 from J; bases not matched to a gene: 8. CDR1 and CDR2 from the germline V gene are LGHNA and YSLEER. The CDR3 coding sequence is TGCGCCAGCAGCCCCCTTTCGGGGGGGACGTACTTC. It translates to CASSPLSGGTYF.

This clonotype was picked up a small number of times. This chain joins TRBV12-3 or TRBV12-4 and TRBJ1-5; 7 bases agree with TRBD1. The length of the CDR3 is 14 residues. The V segment lost 5 bases and the J segment 5 bases; nucleotides outside the gene matches: 6. CDR3 in DNA: TGTGCCAGCAGTGAAGGGACAGCGTATCAGCCCCAGCATTTT. It codes for CASSEGTAYQPQHF.

This clonotype showed up just a few times. The CDR3 sequence: CASSFLDRLNYGYTF. CDR3 coding DNA: TGTGCCAGCAGCTTTCTGGACAGATTAAACTATGGCTACACCTTC. The rearrangement uses TRBV5-4 and TRBJ1-2; a weak D match, TRBD1 (6 bases). The V gene lost 2 bases and the J gene lost 2 bases, with 13 bases spanning the gap. The CDR3 totals 15 residues. Per the germline V gene, CDR1 is SGHNT and CDR2 is YYREEE (reference sequence).

V is TRBV5-1 and J is TRBJ2-3; 8 nucleotides align to TRBD2. V shed 4 bases and J 1 base; nucleotides not matched to a gene: 8. The CDR3 loop spans 16 amino acids. The V gene's germline CDR1 is SGHRS and CDR2 YFSETQ. The CDR3 sequence: CASSRLARRGTDTQYF. The CDR3, as DNA: TGCGCCAGCAGCAGACTAGCGCGCCGCGGCACAGATACGCAGTATTTT.

This rearrangement joins TRBV7-2 to TRBJ2-7; TRBD2 matches at 7 bases. Near its end, the DNA agrees better with TRBJ2-5, so the J call may be wrong. The CDR3 sequence is 16 residues long. The germline V gene encodes CDR1 SGHTA and CDR2 FQGNSA. The CDR3 DNA reads TGTGCCAGCAGCTTTGGTCTACGGGGCACGGGGGGGACCCAGTACTTC. Translation: CASSFGLRGTGGTQYF.

This chain links TRBV7-8 with TRBJ2-7; perhaps TRBD1 as D (5 bases). Matching the DNA end better, TRBJ2-5 makes the J call doubtful. CDR1 is SGHVS and CDR2 is FQNEAQ in the germline V gene. There are 14 residues in the CDR3. The CDR3 reads CASSLSEQDKTQYF. CDR3 in DNA: TGTGCCAGCAGCCTTTCTGAACAGGACAAGACCCAGTACTTC.